This T cell receptor beta chain was sequenced for a study of blood T cell repertoires in COVID-19. About the study: From T cells, B-cell-depleted T cells, or PBMCs came the material, which was cDNA or gDNA.

In the original processing: Reference gene primer amplification gave nucleated cell count estimates. The method was immunoSEQ multiplex PCR; TCRdb's version includes in-frame clones alone and lacks a portion of them. The DNA was the basis for D and trimming; V, J and clone size are from that table. This sample carries approximately 140,000 clones, about 91% of them seen once, and the ten largest clones take 28%. Trimming removed 1 base from V and 3 bases from J, with 7 bases in between. This CDR3 is built from 13 residues. CDR1 is SGDLS, CDR2 YYNGEE, per germline. The chain is built from TRBV9 and TRBJ1-1; D remains ambiguous. The TCR sequence derives from a human donor in a cohort sampled during active COVID-19. Source material: peripheral blood. The CDR3 reads CASSVRAHTEAFF. CDR3 sequence (DNA): TGTGCCAGCAGCGTAAGAGCCCACACTGAAGCTTTCTTT. Filled out from reference TRBV9 and TRBJ1-1, the complete variable domain reads DSGVTQTPKHLITATGQRVTLRCSPRSGDLSVYWYQQSLDQGLQFLIQYYNGEERAKGNILERFSAQQFPDLHSELNLSSLELGDSALYFCASSVRAHTEAFFGQGTRLTVV.